The 6 T cell receptor beta chains reported below all come from one sample, sequenced in a study of T cells after yellow fever vaccination. Using its own MiXCR run on the 5' RACE reads, TCRdb lists one record per CDR3 protein. The table records 450,000 to 650,000 distinct CDR3 sequences, about 13% of them present only once. The sequencing used PBMCs, collected on the day of the yellow fever booster vaccination. These receptors originate from a man in his thirties or forties who received the YFV17D yellow fever vaccine.

The rearrangement joins TRBV7-3 to TRBJ2-3; 10 nucleotides match TRBD2. The V segment lost 4 bases and the J segment 5 bases; nucleotides outside the gene matches: 6. Germline V gene lookup returns CDR1 SGHTA and CDR2 FQGTGA. This CDR3 spans 15 amino acids. CDR3 in amino acids: CASSSAGGPVDTQYF. As DNA, the CDR3 is TGTGCCAGCAGCTCAGCGGGAGGGCCAGTAGATACGCAGTATTTT. Drawing the rest from reference TRBV7-3 and TRBJ2-3, the complete variable domain is GAGVSQTPSNKVTEKGKYVELRCDPISGHTALYWYRQSLGQGPEFLIYFQGTGAADDSGLPNDRFFAVRPEGSVSTLKIQRTERGDSAVYLCASSSAGGPVDTQYFGPGTRLTVL.

The chain joins TRBV19 to TRBJ2-7, with a weak D call TRBD1 (5 bases). In germline, CDR1 is LNHDA, CDR2 SQIVND (reference sequence). The length of the CDR3 is 14 residues. Trimming took off 2 bases at V and 0 bases at J, with 8 bases between the two ends. The CDR3 is CASSISDNSYEQYF. CDR3 in DNA: TGTGCCAGTAGTATATCGGACAACTCCTACGAGCAGTACTTC.

This clonotype was seen a handful of times. The rearrangement links TRBV5-4 to TRBJ2-1, with D possibly matching TRBD2 (6 bases). Per the germline V gene, CDR1 is SGHNT and CDR2 is YYREEE (reference sequence). This CDR3 has 11 residues. V lost 7 bases and J lost 12, with 14 bases in between. This chain's CDR3 is CASGEERWQFF. DNA for the CDR3: TGTGCCAGCGGGGAGGAGAGGTGGCAGTTCTTC.

This clonotype was counted once. This could be a read error, since a much larger clone is one nucleotide away. The rearrangement uses TRBV20-1 and TRBJ2-1; TRBD1 agrees at 8 bases. The ends lost 3 bases at V and 6 bases at J; junction bases unmatched: 10. The germline gives CDR1 DFQATT, CDR2 SNEGSKA (reference sequence). This CDR3 region has 15 residues. The CDR3: CSASPRDRSGNEQFF. Here the CDR3 DNA reads TGCAGTGCTAGTCCGCGGGACAGGTCTGGCAATGAGCAGTTCTTC.

This clonotype was recorded a few times. The chain couples TRBV6-2 or TRBV6-3 to TRBJ1-1, with TRBD1 identical over 10 bases. The J segment lost 2 bases and the V segment lost 6 bases, leaving 6 bases of the junction unmatched. Germline V gene lookup returns CDR1 MNHEY and CDR2 SVGEGT. The CDR3 has 15 residues. The CDR3 loop is CASSDPTGGNTEAFF. The CDR3 DNA is TGTGCCAGCAGCGACCCGACAGGGGGCAACACTGAAGCTTTCTTT.

The rearrangement joins TRBV2 to TRBJ2-5, with a possible D match to TRBD1 (6 bases). Per germline, CDR1 SNHLY and CDR2 FYNNEI. The CDR3 length is 14 residues. V dropped 6 bases and J dropped 3 bases, with 14 bases sitting between them. The CDR3 here is CASRVEQGEETQYF. CDR3 DNA sequence: TGTGCCAGCAGGGTAGAACAGGGAGAAGAGACCCAGTACTTC.